These 27 T cell receptor beta chains originate from one sample sequenced in a study of Ad26.COV2.S vaccination and SARS-CoV-2 variants. Treatment indicated: around 19 received Ad26.COV2.S at low or high dose, single or two shots; 5 received placebo; per-sample allocation not given. Collection of the samples took place on day 63 after the first injection of vaccine or placebo. Data came from immunoSEQ multiplex PCR; TCRdb stores just in-frame clones and leaves some out. The profile shows fewer than 300,000 clones, around 87% of them singletons. Sequenced material: peripheral blood, taken in a trial of Ad26.COV2.S vaccine versus placebo. These receptors all come from a person aged 18-65 years who received the Ad26.COV2.S COVID-19 vaccine or a placebo.

The chain joins TRBV14 to TRBJ1-2; no clear D gene. CDR1 SGHDN and CDR2 FVKESK come from the germline V gene. This CDR3 comprises 12 residues. Trimming shortened V by 3 bases and J by 2 bases, and 4 bases separated the two germline ends. The CDR3 reads CASSQQNYGYTF. The CDR3 DNA is TGTGCCAGCAGCCAGCAGAACTATGGCTACACCTTC.

This clone was seen only once. The chain recombines TRBV5-6 with TRBJ2-3, with D possibly matching TRBD2 (5 bases). The CDR3 is 14 residues long. Germline-derived CDR1 and CDR2 are SGHDT and YYEEEE. Trimming pared 1 base from V and 1 base from J, leaving 7 bases between. This CDR3 reads CASSLSGGTDTQYF. The CDR3 nucleotides read TGTGCCAGCAGCTTGTCCGGGGGCACAGATACGCAGTATTTT.

The gene calls are TRBV5-1 and TRBJ1-1; 7 nucleotides line up with TRBD1. CDR1 and CDR2 from the germline V gene are SGHRS and YFSETQ. Trimming removed 0 bases from V and 0 bases from J; junction bases left unmatched: 8. The CDR3 runs 17 residues. As DNA, the CDR3 is TGCGCCAGCAGCTTGGGGGGGACAGCTACGATGAACACTGAAGCTTTCTTT. It codes for CASSLGGTATMNTEAFF.

V is TRBV19 and J is TRBJ1-1; D perhaps matches TRBD1 (5 bases). The germline CDR1 and CDR2 sequences are LNHDA and SQIVND (reference sequence). Trimming shortened V by 6 bases and J by 0 bases, and 20 bases separated the two germline ends. The CDR3 runs to 17 residues. CDR3 residues: CASSVPGRKNLNTEAFF. For the CDR3, the DNA is TGTGCCAGTAGCGTGCCGGGACGGAAGAACTTGAACACTGAAGCTTTCTTT.

The CDR3 region has the DNA TGTGCCAGCAGCTTAGGGACAGGGGGCTCCTACGAGCAGTACTTC. Translating it yields CASSLGTGGSYEQYF. This rearrangement joins TRBV7-6 to TRBJ2-7; TRBD1 aligns across 10 bases. V lost 1 base and J lost 0; bases outside the gene matches: 0. Germline V gene lookup returns CDR1 SGHVS and CDR2 FNYEAQ. This CDR3 is built from 15 residues. Looking up the rest from reference TRBV7-6 and TRBJ2-7 gives the full variable domain: GAGVSQSPRYKVTKRGQDVALRCDPISGHVSLYWYRQALGQGPEFLTYFNYEAQQDKSGLPNDRFSAERPEGSISTLTIQRTEQRDSAMYRCASSLGTGGSYEQYFGPGTRLTVT.

The V call is TRBV3-1 (or the pseudogene TRBV3-2), the J call TRBJ1-2; possibly TRBD1 for D (5 bases). Deletions cut 1 base from V and 2 bases from J, with 11 bases between. The CDR3 loop spans 15 amino acids. Germline CDR1 and CDR2: LGHDT and YNNKEL (reference sequence). CDR3 in DNA: TGTGCCAGCAGCCAAGTAGTGCAGGGAAACTATGGCTACACCTTC. Translating it yields CASSQVVQGNYGYTF.

In this sample, this clone turned up a few times. CDR3 sequence: CASSQEAIAYEQYF. As DNA, the CDR3 is TGTGCCAGCAGCCAAGAGGCAATAGCCTACGAGCAGTACTTC. The V gene is TRBV3-1 (or the pseudogene TRBV3-2), the J gene TRBJ2-7; D uncertain. The CDR3 is 14 residues long. Germline V gene sequence: CDR1 LGHDT, CDR2 YNNKEL (reference sequence). The V and J ends lost 0 bases and 2 bases respectively, with 8 bases between them.

This clone has only a few counts. The chain employs TRBV24-1 and TRBJ2-5, with 8 bases matching TRBD1. CDR1 is KGHDR and CDR2 is SFDVKD in the germline V gene. The junction had 5 bases not matched to a gene; V was cut back by 7 bases and J by 5 bases. CDR3 length equals 13 residues. The CDR3 nucleotides read TGTGCCACCAGCAGGGGGCTGGGCGAGACCCAGTACTTC. Protein: CATSRGLGETQYF.

By proportion, this clone is medium-sized. The genes are TRBV15 and TRBJ1-2, with a possible D match to TRBD1 (6 bases). The V gene lost 3 bases and the J gene lost 4 bases, with 9 bases spanning the gap. CDR3 length equals 13 residues. CDR1 is LNHNV and CDR2 is YYDKDF in the germline V gene (reference sequence). The CDR3 coding sequence is TGTGCCACCAGCAGGAGGGACATCTATGGCTACACCTTC. Its translation is CATSRRDIYGYTF.

The V call is TRBV30, the J call TRBJ2-6; TRBD1 is a possible D gene (5 bases). Germline lookup yields CDR1 GTSNPN and CDR2 SVGIG (reference sequence). This CDR3 comprises 15 residues. The V end was cut by 0 bases, the J end by 2 bases, with 8 bases between. This CDR3 is CAWSVRGTGANVLTF. CDR3 bases: TGTGCCTGGAGTGTAAGGGGAACTGGGGCCAACGTCCTGACTTTC.

This rearrangement joins TRBV7-2 to TRBJ1-6, with no clear D. Germline values: CDR1 SGHTA, CDR2 FQGNSA. V was clipped by 4 bases and J by 4 bases, with 14 bases between them. The CDR3 is made up of 16 amino acids. The CDR3 coding sequence is TGTGCCAGCAGCTCCGGAGACGGGCTGTATAATTCACCCCTCCACTTT. This gives the protein CASSSGDGLYNSPLHF.

The chain joins TRBV3-1 (or the pseudogene TRBV3-2) to TRBJ1-4; 7 nucleotides align to TRBD1. The CDR3 runs to 16 residues. CDR1 and CDR2 (germline): LGHDT, YNNKEL (reference sequence). Unmatched junction bases numbered 13, after V lost 4 bases and J lost 8 bases. The CDR3 loop reads CASSPRKGGGWEKLFF. CDR3 DNA: TGTGCCAGCAGCCCCCGGAAGGGAGGGGGCTGGGAAAAACTGTTTTTT.

V usage is TRBV24-1 and J usage is TRBJ2-1, with 8 bases that match TRBD2. The CDR3 runs to 15 residues. Trimming at V came to 6 bases and at J to 2 bases, leaving 5 bases not matched to a gene. CDR1 KGHDR and CDR2 SFDVKD come from the germline V gene. CDR3 protein: CATSSTSGAYNEQFF. CDR3 in DNA: TGTGCCACCAGTAGCACTAGCGGCGCCTACAATGAGCAGTTCTTC.

The rearrangement joins TRBV4-2 to TRBJ1-1; the D gene is possibly TRBD1 (5 bases). The length of the CDR3 is 16 residues. Between the trimmed V and J ends, which lost 0 bases and 1 base, there was a span of 12 bases. The germline V gene encodes CDR1 LGHNA and CDR2 YNFKEQ. As DNA, the CDR3 is TGTGCCAGCAGCCAAGATTGGCGGGGACGGAACACTGAAGCTTTCTTT. Protein: CASSQDWRGRNTEAFF.

This sequence joins TRBV6-1 and TRBJ2-1; D perhaps matches TRBD1 (6 bases). Trimming took off 3 bases at V and 8 bases at J, with 20 bases between the two ends. This CDR3 region has 16 residues. The germline V gene has CDR1 MNHNS and CDR2 SASEGT. DNA of the CDR3: TGTGCCAGCAGTGATCCGTGGGGGCCCCAAAACGATGAGCAGTTCTTC. Translating it yields CASSDPWGPQNDEQFF.

The sample holds a few counts of this clone. The rearrangement joins TRBV3-1 (or the pseudogene TRBV3-2) to TRBJ2-7; perhaps TRBD2 as D (6 bases). This CDR3 region has 15 residues. Germline CDR1 is LGHDT and CDR2 is YNNKEL (reference sequence). Trimming cost V 1 base and J 2 bases, with 12 bases left between them. Here the CDR3 DNA reads TGTGCCAGCAGCCAAGGTTCGTCTAGCGCCTACGAGCAGTACTTC. It specifies CASSQGSSSAYEQYF.

A single count supports this clone. V usage is TRBV9 and J usage is TRBJ2-1, with a possible D match to TRBD1 (6 bases). In germline, CDR1 is SGDLS, CDR2 YYNGEE. V lost 1 base and J lost 3, with 20 bases in between. This CDR3 has 18 amino acids. The CDR3 loop reads CASSVRTSGAVGYNEQFF. The CDR3, as DNA: TGTGCCAGCAGCGTAAGAACCTCAGGGGCGGTGGGCTACAATGAGCAGTTCTTC.

V usage is TRBV30 and J usage is TRBJ1-5; D remains unclear. The CDR3 covers 16 residues. V was pared by 1 base and J by 0 bases, with 13 bases between. The V gene's germline CDR1 is GTSNPN and CDR2 SVGIG (reference sequence). As DNA, the CDR3 is TGTGCCTGGAGTGCGGCCCCATCTATTAGCAATCAGCCCCAGCATTTT. Protein: CAWSAAPSISNQPQHF.

The CDR3 reads CASSLGLTGGANTEAFF. CDR3 nucleotide sequence: TGTGCCAGCAGCTTAGGTCTTACAGGGGGCGCGAACACTGAAGCTTTCTTT. The chain uses TRBV5-4 and TRBJ1-1, with 9 bases fitting TRBD1. The CDR3 loop spans 17 amino acids. Germline lookup yields CDR1 SGHNT and CDR2 YYREEE (reference sequence). V shed 2 bases, J shed 1 base, and the junction held 9 bases outside the gene matches. The full variable domain, rest sourced from reference TRBV5-4 and TRBJ1-1, is ETGVTQSPTHLIKTRGQQVTLRCSSQSGHNTVSWYQQALGQGPQFIFQYYREEENGRGNFPPRFSGLQFPNYSSELNVNALELDDSALYLCASSLGLTGGANTEAFFGQGTRLTVV.

This chain uses TRBV7-6 with TRBJ2-3, with 7 bases that match TRBD2. The CDR3 loop spans 14 amino acids. V was clipped by 5 bases and J by 2 bases; unmatched bases: 4. Germline assignment: CDR1 SGHVS and CDR2 FNYEAQ. Here the CDR3 DNA reads TGTGCCAGCAGCCCGACTAGCAACACAGATACGCAGTATTTT. As protein: CASSPTSNTDTQYF.

J is TRBJ1-1 and V is TRBV10-2; 8 bases align to TRBD1. Trimming took 6 bases from V and 0 from J; bases not matched to a gene: 3. Germline V CDR1 and CDR2: WSHSY, SAAADI. The CDR3 sequence is 14 residues long. CDR3 in DNA: TGCGCCAGCAGCGGACAGGGAATGAACACTGAAGCTTTCTTT. Its translation: CASSGQGMNTEAFF.

The J gene is TRBJ2-7, the V gene TRBV5-1; no firm D call. The CDR3 loop spans 12 amino acids. Trimming shortened V by 0 bases and J by 3 bases, and 4 bases separated the two germline ends. Germline V gene data show CDR1 as SGHRS and CDR2 as YFSETQ. CDR3 region: CASSLENYEQYF. In DNA, the CDR3 is TGCGCCAGCAGCTTGGAGAACTACGAGCAGTACTTC.

This chain joins TRBV3-1 (or the pseudogene TRBV3-2) and TRBJ1-2, with a possible D match to TRBD1 (6 bases). Germline V gene sequence: CDR1 LGHDT, CDR2 YNNKEL (reference sequence). This CDR3 spans 14 amino acids. V shed 5 bases and J shed 7 bases, with 17 bases lying between them. This CDR3 is CASSGSQGTFGYTF. Written as DNA, the CDR3 is TGTGCCAGCAGCGGATCACAGGGAACCTTTGGCTACACCTTC.

The chain carries TRBV10-3 and TRBJ2-7; D may correspond to TRBD1 or TRBD2 (5 bases each). The CDR3 contains 13 residues. The V end was cut by 10 bases, the J end by 3 bases, with 16 bases between. CDR1 is ENHRY and CDR2 is SYGVKD in the germline V gene. Here the CDR3 reads CATRLGVSYEQYF. CDR3 sequence (DNA): TGTGCCACCCGCTTGGGGGTAAGCTACGAGCAGTACTTC.

V gene TRBV9 combines with J gene TRBJ2-1; D gene ambiguous. V shed 3 bases and J shed 10 bases, with 14 bases lying between them. CDR3 size: 13 residues. Germline lookup yields CDR1 SGDLS and CDR2 YYNGEE. CDR3 DNA sequence: TGTGCCAGCAGCGGAGCCCCCCCGCGGGAGCAGTTCTTC. Protein product: CASSGAPPREQFF.

This clone was detected once. This sequence joins TRBV12-2 and TRBJ2-7. TRBV12-2 is an annotated pseudogene. The CDR3 runs 18 residues. In DNA form, the CDR3 reads TGTGCAAGTCGCACCCTAGGGCCTTCCGGGACCCCCTTGAGGGAGCAGTACTTC. This encodes CASRTLGPSGTPLREQYF.

The chain carries TRBV19 and TRBJ1-5, with a possible D match to TRBD1 (5 bases). Trimming took 5 bases from V and 1 from J, leaving 15 bases between them. The germline CDR1 and CDR2 sequences are LNHDA and SQIVND (reference sequence). The CDR3 contains 16 residues. For the CDR3, the DNA is TGTGCCAGTAGTTTCCTCCGGGGCCAGAGCAATCAGCCCCAGCATTTT. Encoded protein: CASSFLRGQSNQPQHF.